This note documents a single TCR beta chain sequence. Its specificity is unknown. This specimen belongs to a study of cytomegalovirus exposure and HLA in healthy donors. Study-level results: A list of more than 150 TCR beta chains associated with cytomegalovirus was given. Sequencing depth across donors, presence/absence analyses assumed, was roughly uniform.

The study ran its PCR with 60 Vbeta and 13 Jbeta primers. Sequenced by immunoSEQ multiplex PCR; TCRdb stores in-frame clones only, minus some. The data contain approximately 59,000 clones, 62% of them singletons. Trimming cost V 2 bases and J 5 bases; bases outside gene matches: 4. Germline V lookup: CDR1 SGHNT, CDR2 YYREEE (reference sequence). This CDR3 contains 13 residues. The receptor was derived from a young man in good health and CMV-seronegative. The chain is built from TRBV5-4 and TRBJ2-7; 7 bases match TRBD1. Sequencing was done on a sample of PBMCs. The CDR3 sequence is CASSFTGDHEQYF. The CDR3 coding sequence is TGTGCCAGCAGCTTTACAGGGGACCACGAGCAGTACTTC.